This TCR beta chain was captured in a study of shared clonotypes between healthy human individuals. CD45RA-negative memory and CD45RA+ naive subsets were split from the CD4+ cells. The J segment lost 3 bases and the V segment lost 9 bases, leaving 4 bases of the junction unmatched. The CDR3 runs 12 residues. Germline CDR1 SNHLY, CDR2 FYNNEI. As regards this clone: What it recognizes is unknown.

Deep-level running was used for the assay. Produced via immunoSEQ multiplex PCR; TCRdb's table is partial and in-frame only. The sample records some 980,000 clones, 70% to 85% being singletons. The study's findings and limits: Though the depth was large, rarefaction showed that sorted-subset sequencing was incomplete. Clonotypes not shared had lower generation probabilities than those common to all four donors.

This chain links TRBV2 with TRBJ2-7; TRBD1 agrees at 8 bases. This TCR came from a man younger than 35 in good health. The material sequenced was memory CD4+ T cells sorted from blood. Regarding subset: CD45RA-negative fraction. The CDR3 loop reads CASNRGVYEQYF. In DNA, the CDR3 is TGTGCCAGTAACAGGGGGGTCTACGAGCAGTACTTC.